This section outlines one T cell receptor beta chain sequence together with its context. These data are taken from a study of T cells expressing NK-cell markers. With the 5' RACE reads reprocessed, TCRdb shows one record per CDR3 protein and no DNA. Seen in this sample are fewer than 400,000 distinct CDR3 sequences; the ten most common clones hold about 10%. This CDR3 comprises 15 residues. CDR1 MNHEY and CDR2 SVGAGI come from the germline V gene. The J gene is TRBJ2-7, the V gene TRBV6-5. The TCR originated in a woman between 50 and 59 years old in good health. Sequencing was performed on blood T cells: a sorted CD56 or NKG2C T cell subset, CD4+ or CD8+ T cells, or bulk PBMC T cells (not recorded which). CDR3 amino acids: CASSYQPDRSYEQYF.